This passage covers 15 T cell receptor beta chains from one sample sequenced in a study of blood T cell repertoires in COVID-19. Profiled with immunoSEQ multiplex PCR; TCRdb holds only in-frame clones, not every one. Counted here are some 76,000 clones, 65% to 85% occurring once; the ten biggest clones make up 10% to 15%. The specimen sequenced was peripheral blood. The receptors shown here come from a man aged 50 to 59 with COVID-19, enrolled during active disease.

The J gene is TRBJ2-5, the V gene TRBV24-1, with D possibly matching TRBD1 (6 bases). This CDR3 contains 14 residues. V shed 5 bases and J shed 4 bases, with 13 bases lying between them. Germline values: CDR1 KGHDR, CDR2 SFDVKD. The CDR3 loop reads CATSVPGRGETQYF. The CDR3 region has the DNA TGTGCCACCAGTGTTCCGGGCAGGGGAGAGACCCAGTACTTC.

The chain couples TRBV28 to TRBJ1-4; possible D gene TRBD1, 5 bases. This CDR3 has 18 amino acids. Trimming took off 4 bases at V and 4 bases at J, with 22 bases between the two ends. The germline V gene has CDR1 MDHEN and CDR2 SYDVKM. CDR3: CASSWAGGRLSDNEKLFF. The DNA of the CDR3 is TGTGCCAGCAGTTGGGCGGGGGGGAGGCTTTCAGATAATGAAAAACTGTTTTTT.

The chain links TRBV7-6 to TRBJ1-1, with a tentative D call TRBD1 (5 bases). V lost 5 bases to trimming and J lost 1 base, with 14 bases between them. The CDR3 is 15 residues long. Germline V gene lookup returns CDR1 SGHVS and CDR2 FNYEAQ. CDR3 region: CASSLGRGKNTEAFF. The CDR3 nucleotides are TGTGCCAGCAGCCTAGGACGGGGGAAGAACACTGAAGCTTTCTTT.

V is TRBV6-6 and J is TRBJ1-3; 9 bases agree with TRBD1. The CDR3 has 15 amino acids. The germline gives CDR1 MNHNY, CDR2 SVGAGI (reference sequence). V shed 2 bases, J shed 5 bases, and the junction held 4 bases outside the gene matches. The CDR3 sequence: CASSYTQGARNTIYF. CDR3 bases: TGTGCCAGCAGTTACACACAGGGGGCTAGAAACACCATATATTTT.

As DNA, the CDR3 is TGTGCCAGTAAAGGGGGGGTAGGTCGTGCCGGCAATCAGCCCCAGCATTTT. This translates into CASKGGVGRAGNQPQHF. The chain combines TRBV19 with TRBJ1-5; weak D call: TRBD1 (6 bases). V lost 7 bases and J lost 2, with 21 bases in between. There are 17 residues in the CDR3. Germline assignment: CDR1 LNHDA and CDR2 SQIVND (reference sequence).

This clone was seen a few times. CDR3: CASSSLSLAVRETQYF. For the CDR3, the DNA is TGTGCCAGCAGCTCCCTCTCTTTAGCGGTTCGAGAGACCCAGTACTTC. The rearrangement links TRBV7-9 to TRBJ2-5, with D tentatively TRBD2 (6 bases). Trimming removed 4 bases from V and 4 bases from J, with 19 bases in between. The CDR3 extends over 16 amino acids. Germline CDR1 reads SEHNR; CDR2 reads FQNEAQ (reference sequence).

The chain carries TRBV2 and TRBJ2-1, with 13 nucleotides matching TRBD2. The germline V gene has CDR1 SNHLY and CDR2 FYNNEI. This CDR3 is 14 amino acids long. The junction had 2 bases not matched to a gene; V was cut back by 5 bases and J by 7 bases. As DNA, the CDR3 is TGTGCCAGCAGTCCGGGACTAGCGGGGAATGAGCAGTTCTTC. Translating gives CASSPGLAGNEQFF.

Only one count was recorded for this clone. The rearrangement joins TRBV28 to TRBJ2-7; D perhaps matches TRBD1 (5 bases). CDR1 MDHEN and CDR2 SYDVKM come from the germline V gene. The CDR3 contains 11 residues. V was shortened by 6 bases and J by 4 bases, with 7 bases between the two germline ends. The CDR3 reads CASRGRYEQYF. The CDR3 DNA reads TGTGCCAGCAGGGGGCGGTACGAGCAGTACTTC.

This clone was observed once. The chain carries TRBV15 and TRBJ1-4; D possibly corresponds to TRBD1 (6 bases). This CDR3 is built from 18 residues. The germline V gene has CDR1 LNHNV and CDR2 YYDKDF (reference sequence). V lost 1 base to trimming and J lost 0 bases, with 15 bases between them. CDR3 amino acids: CATSRGRGHFATNEKLFF. The CDR3 DNA is TGTGCCACCAGCAGAGGTCGGGGACACTTTGCAACTAATGAAAAACTGTTTTTT.

This clone was picked up a small number of times. The chain employs TRBV15 and TRBJ2-1, with a tentative D call TRBD1 (6 bases). V was cut by 5 bases and J by 7 bases, with 15 bases left in between. Germline V gives CDR1 LNHNV, CDR2 YYDKDF (reference sequence). This CDR3 has 14 residues. The DNA for the CDR3 is TGTGCCACCAGCGATTCAGGGGAAGCGAATGAGCAGTTCTTC. Translating gives CATSDSGEANEQFF. The complete variable domain, with remaining parts taken from reference TRBV15 and TRBJ2-1, reads DAMVIQNPRYQVTQFGKPVTLSCSQTLNHNVMYWYQQKSSQAPKLLFHYYDKDFNNEADTPDNFQSRRPNTSFCFLDIRSPGLGDTAMYLCATSDSGEANEQFFGPGTRLTVL.

The chain joins TRBV18 to TRBJ2-7, with 9 positions matching TRBD2. This CDR3 is 15 amino acids long. V was pared by 3 bases and J by 4 bases, with 7 bases of the junction left unmatched. From germline, CDR1 is KGHSH and CDR2 LQKENI. This CDR3 reads CASSPPSGKKYEQYF. In DNA, the CDR3 is TGTGCCAGCTCACCCCCTAGCGGGAAGAAATACGAGCAGTACTTC.

This CDR3 is CASSLVPTDTQYF. CDR3 nucleotide sequence: TGCGCCAGCAGCTTGGTCCCTACAGATACGCAGTATTTT. This chain joins TRBV5-1 and TRBJ2-3; D remains ambiguous. The V gene's germline CDR1 is SGHRS and CDR2 YFSETQ. This CDR3 is built from 13 residues. V was pared by 0 bases and J by 3 bases, with 5 bases between.

V gene TRBV18 combines with J gene TRBJ2-7, with D perhaps TRBD2 (5 bases). The germline V gene encodes CDR1 KGHSH and CDR2 LQKENI. There are 14 residues in the CDR3. The V and J ends lost 3 bases and 7 bases respectively, with 16 bases between them. In DNA form, the CDR3 reads TGTGCCAGCTCACCGGGAGAGCGACCGTGGGAGCAGTACTTC. Encoded protein: CASSPGERPWEQYF. The full variable domain, its missing parts supplied by reference TRBV18 and TRBJ2-7, is NAGVMQNPRHLVRRRGQEARLRCSPMKGHSHVYWYRQLPEEGLKFMVYLQKENIIDESGMPKERFSAEFPKEGPSILRIQQVVRGDSAAYFCASSPGERPWEQYFGPGTRLTVT.

This clone was detected a few times. The chain is built from TRBV11-3 and TRBJ2-7; 13 bases map to TRBD2. The germline CDR1 and CDR2 sequences are SGHNT and YENEEA. V dropped 6 bases and J dropped 3; count of bases not matched to a gene: 20. The CDR3 runs to 20 residues. This CDR3 reads CASRPMRLGLAGAVRYEQYF. In nucleotides, the CDR3 is TGTGCCAGCAGGCCAATGCGGCTTGGACTAGCGGGAGCGGTCCGCTACGAGCAGTACTTC.

V gene TRBV15 combines with J gene TRBJ1-1; 8 bases agree with TRBD1. Germline values: CDR1 LNHNV, CDR2 YYDKDF (reference sequence). The V and J ends lost 9 bases and 1 base, in that order; junction bases with no gene match: 1. The CDR3 covers 12 residues. CDR3 sequence: CATGTGNTEAFF. CDR3 in DNA: TGTGCCACAGGGACAGGGAACACTGAAGCTTTCTTT.